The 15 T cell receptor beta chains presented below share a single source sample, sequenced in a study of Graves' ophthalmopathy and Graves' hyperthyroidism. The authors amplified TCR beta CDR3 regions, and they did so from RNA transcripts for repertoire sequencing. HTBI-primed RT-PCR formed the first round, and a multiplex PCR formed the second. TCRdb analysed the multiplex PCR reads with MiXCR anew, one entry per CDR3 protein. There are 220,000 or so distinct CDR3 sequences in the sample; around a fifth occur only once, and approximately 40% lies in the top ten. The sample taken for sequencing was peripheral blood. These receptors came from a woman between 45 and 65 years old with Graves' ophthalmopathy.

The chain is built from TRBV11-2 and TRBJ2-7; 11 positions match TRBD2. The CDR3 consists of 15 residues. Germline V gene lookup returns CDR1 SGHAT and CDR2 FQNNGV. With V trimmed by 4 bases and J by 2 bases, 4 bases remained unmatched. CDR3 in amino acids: CASSSPGLAAYEQYF. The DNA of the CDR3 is TGTGCCAGCAGCTCCCCGGGACTAGCGGCCTACGAGCAGTACTTC.

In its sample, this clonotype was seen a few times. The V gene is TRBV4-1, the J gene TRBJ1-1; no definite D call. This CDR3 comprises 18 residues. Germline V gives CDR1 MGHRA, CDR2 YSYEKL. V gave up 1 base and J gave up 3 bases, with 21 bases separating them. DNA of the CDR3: TGCGCCAGCAGCCAAGGAGCTAGCGGGGAATCATCGTACACTGAAGCTTTCTTT. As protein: CASSQGASGESSYTEAFF.

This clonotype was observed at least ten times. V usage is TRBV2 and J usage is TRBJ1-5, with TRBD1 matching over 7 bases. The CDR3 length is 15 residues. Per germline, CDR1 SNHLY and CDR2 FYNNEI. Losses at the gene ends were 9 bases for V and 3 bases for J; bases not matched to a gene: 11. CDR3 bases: TGTGCCAGACTAATCTTTGACAGGGTCAATCAGCCCCAGCATTTT. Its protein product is CARLIFDRVNQPQHF.

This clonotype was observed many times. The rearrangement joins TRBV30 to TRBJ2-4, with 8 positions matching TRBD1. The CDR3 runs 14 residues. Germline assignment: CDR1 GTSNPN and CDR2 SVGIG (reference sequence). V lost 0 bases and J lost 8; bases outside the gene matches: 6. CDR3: CAWSVIGQGDIQYF. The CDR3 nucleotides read TGTGCCTGGAGTGTAATTGGACAGGGAGACATTCAGTACTTC.

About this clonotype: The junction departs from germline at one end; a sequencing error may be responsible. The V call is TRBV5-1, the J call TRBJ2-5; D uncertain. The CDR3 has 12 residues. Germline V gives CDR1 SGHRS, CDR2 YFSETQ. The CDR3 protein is CDSSLNEETQYF. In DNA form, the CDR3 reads TGCGACAGCAGCTTGAACGAAGAGACCCAGTACTTC.

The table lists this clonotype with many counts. The CDR3 sequence: CSASGDAYNEQFF. DNA for the CDR3: TGCAGTGCCTCAGGCGACGCGTACAATGAGCAGTTCTTC. The V gene is TRBV20-1, the J gene TRBJ2-1; D call uncertain. The CDR3 contains 13 residues. The V and J ends lost 6 bases and 4 bases respectively, with 13 bases between them. CDR1 is DFQATT and CDR2 is SNEGSKA in the germline V gene (reference sequence).

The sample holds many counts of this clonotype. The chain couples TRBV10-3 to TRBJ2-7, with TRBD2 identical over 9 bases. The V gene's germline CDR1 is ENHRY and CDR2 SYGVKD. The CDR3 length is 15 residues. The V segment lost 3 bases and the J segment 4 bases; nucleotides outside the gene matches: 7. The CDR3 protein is CAISDHGLASYEQYF. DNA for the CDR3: TGTGCCATCAGTGATCACGGACTAGCGTCGTACGAGCAGTACTTC.

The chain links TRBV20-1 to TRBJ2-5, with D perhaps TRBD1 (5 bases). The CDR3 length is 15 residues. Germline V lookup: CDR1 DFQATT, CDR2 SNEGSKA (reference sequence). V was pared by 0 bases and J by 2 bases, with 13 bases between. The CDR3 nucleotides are TGCAGTGCTAGAGATGGGGCCAGGAGTCAAGAGACCCAGTACTTC. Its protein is CSARDGARSQETQYF.

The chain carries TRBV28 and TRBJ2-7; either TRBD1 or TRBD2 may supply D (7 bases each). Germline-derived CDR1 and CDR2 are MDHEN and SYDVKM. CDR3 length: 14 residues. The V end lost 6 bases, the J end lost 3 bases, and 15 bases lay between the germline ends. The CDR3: CASRTTGRDYEQYF. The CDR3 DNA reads TGTGCCAGCAGAACGACAGGGAGGGACTACGAGCAGTACTTC.

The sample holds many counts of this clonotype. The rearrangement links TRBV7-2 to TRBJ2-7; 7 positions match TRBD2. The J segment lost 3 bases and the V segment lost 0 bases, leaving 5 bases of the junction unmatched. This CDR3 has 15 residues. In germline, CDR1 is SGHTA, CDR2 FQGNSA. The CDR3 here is CASSLAWEGNYEQYF. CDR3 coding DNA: TGTGCCAGCAGCTTAGCGTGGGAGGGGAACTACGAGCAGTACTTC.

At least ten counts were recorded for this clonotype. In nucleotides, the CDR3 is TGTGCCAGCAGTGCCCCCGGACTTAGAGGGAACGAGCAGTACTTC. The encoded protein is CASSAPGLRGNEQYF. V is TRBV2 and J is TRBJ2-7; TRBD2 is a possible D gene (5 bases). The CDR3 sequence is 15 residues long. Germline V gene data show CDR1 as SNHLY and CDR2 as FYNNEI. V was shortened by 4 bases and J by 5 bases, with 18 bases between the two germline ends.

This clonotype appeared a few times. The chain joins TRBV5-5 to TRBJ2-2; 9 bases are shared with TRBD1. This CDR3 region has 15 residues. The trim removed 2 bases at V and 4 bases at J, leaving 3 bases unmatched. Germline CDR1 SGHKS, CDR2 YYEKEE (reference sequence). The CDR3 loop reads CASSFWTGVTGELFF. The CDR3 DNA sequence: TGTGCCAGCAGCTTCTGGACAGGGGTCACCGGGGAGCTGTTTTTT.

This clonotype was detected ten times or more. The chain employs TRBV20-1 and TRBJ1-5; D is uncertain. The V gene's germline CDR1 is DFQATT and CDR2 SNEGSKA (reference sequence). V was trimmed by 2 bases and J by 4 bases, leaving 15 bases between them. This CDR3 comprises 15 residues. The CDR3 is CSARLTGKGNQPQHF. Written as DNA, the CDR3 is TGCAGTGCTAGATTGACGGGTAAAGGGAATCAGCCCCAGCATTTT.

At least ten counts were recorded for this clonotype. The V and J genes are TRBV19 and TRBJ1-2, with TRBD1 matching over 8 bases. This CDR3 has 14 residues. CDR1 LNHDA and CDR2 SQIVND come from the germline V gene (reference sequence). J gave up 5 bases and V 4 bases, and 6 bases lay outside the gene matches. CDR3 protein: CASSTPGQGYGYTF. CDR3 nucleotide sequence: TGTGCCAGTAGTACCCCCGGACAGGGTTATGGCTACACCTTC.

Here the CDR3 reads CASSLGHRSSGNEQYF. The CDR3 DNA reads TGCGCCAGCAGCTTGGGTCACCGTTCCAGCGGGAACGAGCAGTACTTC. The J gene is TRBJ2-7, the V gene TRBV5-1, with 7 bases identical to TRBD2. Germline V gene sequence: CDR1 SGHRS, CDR2 YFSETQ. J lost 5 bases, V lost 0 bases, and 11 bases had no gene match. The CDR3 length is 16 residues.